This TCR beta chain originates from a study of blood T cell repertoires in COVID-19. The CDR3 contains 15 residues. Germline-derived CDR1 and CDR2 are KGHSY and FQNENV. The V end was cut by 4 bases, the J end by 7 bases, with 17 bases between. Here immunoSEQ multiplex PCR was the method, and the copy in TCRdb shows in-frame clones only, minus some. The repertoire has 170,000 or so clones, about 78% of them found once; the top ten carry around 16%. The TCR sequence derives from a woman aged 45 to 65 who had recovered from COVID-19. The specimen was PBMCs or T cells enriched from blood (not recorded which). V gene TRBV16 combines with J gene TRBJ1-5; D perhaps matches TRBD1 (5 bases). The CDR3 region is CASSPSRVGLQPQHF. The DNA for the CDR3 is TGTGCCAGCAGCCCCTCTCGTGTGGGGCTCCAGCCCCAGCATTTT.